The text below deals with one T cell receptor beta chain. This clonotype was observed a few times. It has no known antigen specificity. Per-base qualities were not stored, and no clone one base away is much larger. Ficoll-Paque density gradient centrifugation was used to isolate PBMCs. The CDR3 starts with the cysteine, ends with the phenylalanine, and has 17 residues. Only CDR3 DNA is held: 51 bases, read in frame from base 1. Germline trimming amounts to 4 bases on V and 0 bases on J, with 6 as the count of junction bases outside the gene matches. This sample is part of a study of T-cell memory formation after mild COVID-19 listed by TCRdb under 2021. Regarding the study in general: Most TCR sequence clusters were specific to one of the two donors. T-cell clones expanding and contracting after mild COVID-19 in a couple of donors were tracked by longitudinal TCRalpha and TCRbeta repertoire sequencing. Two young, previously healthy adult volunteers made up the cohort, one male and one female. Broader findings and caveats from the paper: Only two mild cases were covered in the study, and larger cohorts including severe cases with pre-infection samples were considered necessary. Contracting CD4+ clones appeared mostly in the CM and EM memory subsets, whereas CD8+ clones were enriched in EMRA. Clones that contracted from day 15 to 85 showed balanced CD4/CD8 phenotypes, whereas a second wave of clones that expanded from day 15 to 37 leaned towards CD4+. Some responding clones were found in pre-infection memory, which suggests that pre-existing cross-reactive memory T cells took part in the SARS-CoV-2 response. The second-wave clones that peaked on day 37 were not confirmed to be SARS-CoV-2 specific.

TCRdb names Illumina NovaSeq 6000 as the instrument used. Using 5'RACE with constant-segment primers, TCRalpha and TCRbeta cDNA libraries were constructed, with sample barcodes and unique molecular identifiers added in the process. RNA was extracted from every sample with Trizol reagent. Library amplification was performed in two PCR steps, and a second sample barcode and Illumina TruSeq adapters were introduced in the second step. Sequencing of the libraries was done on an Illumina NovaSeq, producing 2 x 150 bp paired-end reads. Processing in the source paper ran as follows. Reads were demultiplexed and collapsed into UMI-guided consensus sequences with migec v1.2.7. Using mixcr v2.1.11, the UMI consensuses were aligned to TRA and TRB V and J templates and assembled into clonotypes. A clonotype was counted as expanded or contracted only when both edgeR and NoisET called the clonotype significant, with the noise models trained on biological replicates. For edgeR calls, the cutoffs were a false discovery rate-adjusted p below 0.01 and a log2 fold-change threshold of 1. As an exploratory analysis of dynamics, PCA with hierarchical clustering was applied to max-normalized trajectories of the 1000 most abundant clonotypes. Each responding clone was given a CD4 or CD8 phenotype based on the CD4+ and CD8+ repertoires, which had been sequenced separately. Clones were called with MiXCR by TCRdb after fastp trimmed the public reads at Q25, and only in-frame beta chains were retained. Each entry is one CDR3 protein sequence, shown with its most common DNA and genes. TCRdb's processing, not the authors', yielded these V and J calls. The sample table contains roughly 310,000 distinct CDR3 sequences; only one count was recorded for more than 15% of them. The biggest ten clones account for around 24% of the sample.

This sequence uses TRBV12-3 or TRBV12-4 and TRBJ2-1; a stretch of 10 junction bases matches TRBD2. Sequencing used PBMCs or a T cell subset sorted from them (not recorded which). The receptor comes from a man aged 18 to 29 who had mild COVID-19 (a few samples of this study predate the infection). The sample titles of this study are shuffled in the database, so cell type and time point are left out; the donor was told from shared clones. The CDR3 protein: CASSSASGGSSYNEQFF. The DNA sequence reads TGTGCCAGCAGTTCGGCTAGCGGGGGTAGCTCCTACAATGAGCAGTTCTTC.